The next 28 T cell receptor beta chains were all read from a single sample in a study of blood T cell repertoires in COVID-19. Here immunoSEQ multiplex PCR was the method, and the copy in TCRdb shows in-frame clones only, minus some. This table holds around 270,000 clones, over 70% found once. The sample was PBMCs or T cells enriched from blood (not recorded which). The receptors were gathered from a middle-aged woman who had been exposed to COVID-19.

This chain uses TRBV15 with TRBJ1-6; no definite D call. V dropped 8 bases and J dropped 0 bases, with 5 bases sitting between them. The CDR3 is made up of 13 amino acids. Germline CDR1 is LNHNV and CDR2 is YYDKDF (reference sequence). The CDR3 DNA reads TGTGCCACCTCGTTCTCCTATAATTCACCCCTCCACTTT. Protein product: CATSFSYNSPLHF. Full variable domain (remainder filled in from reference TRBV15 and TRBJ1-6): DAMVIQNPRYQVTQFGKPVTLSCSQTLNHNVMYWYQQKSSQAPKLLFHYYDKDFNNEADTPDNFQSRRPNTSFCFLDIRSPGLGDTAMYLCATSFSYNSPLHFGNGTRLTVT.

The rearrangement links TRBV6-2 or TRBV6-3 to TRBJ1-5; 8 nucleotides align to TRBD1. The trim removed 2 bases at V and 3 bases at J, leaving 15 bases unmatched. Germline V lookup: CDR1 MNHEY, CDR2 SVGEGT. The CDR3 spans 19 residues. CDR3 DNA sequence: TGTGCCAGCAGTTACAACAAGCGCGGGCCGACAGGGGCCAATCAGCCCCAGCATTTT. This gives the protein CASSYNKRGPTGANQPQHF.

The V and J genes are TRBV7-9 and TRBJ2-1; D is unclear. The CDR3 extends over 15 amino acids. Looked up from germline, CDR1 is SEHNR and CDR2 is FQNEAQ (reference sequence). The V and J ends lost 3 bases and 4 bases respectively, with 13 bases between them. CDR3 DNA sequence: TGTGCCAGCAGCTTGGTCAGAGACTTATACAATGAGCAGTTCTTC. It is translated as CASSLVRDLYNEQFF.

The gene calls are TRBV4-1 and TRBJ1-2; 9 bases align to TRBD1. CDR3 size: 17 residues. From germline, CDR1 is MGHRA and CDR2 YSYEKL. V gave up 0 bases and J gave up 4 bases; unmatched junction bases: 9. The CDR3 spells CASSQELQGAFSYGYTF. CDR3 bases: TGCGCCAGCAGCCAAGAATTACAGGGGGCGTTCTCCTATGGCTACACCTTC.

This clone was seen more than once but under ten times. V gene TRBV5-4 combines with J gene TRBJ2-7; no clear D gene. The V gene's germline CDR1 is SGHNT and CDR2 YYREEE (reference sequence). The CDR3 spans 13 residues. V lost 0 bases to trimming and J lost 5 bases, with 9 bases between them. CDR3 sequence: CASSLDERHEQYF. CDR3 DNA sequence: TGTGCCAGCAGCTTGGACGAGCGCCACGAGCAGTACTTC.

The gene calls are TRBV10-3 and TRBJ1-1, with 7 bases matching TRBD1. CDR1 ENHRY and CDR2 SYGVKD come from the germline V gene. Trimming cost V 7 bases and J 1 base; bases outside gene matches: 6. The CDR3 sequence is 14 residues long. CDR3 in DNA: TGTGCCATCAAGTTGGGGACAGCGAACACTGAAGCTTTCTTT. Translated: CAIKLGTANTEAFF.

The V and J genes are TRBV19 and TRBJ1-6, with 7 bases identical to TRBD1. The V segment lost 4 bases and the J segment 6 bases; nucleotides outside the gene matches: 15. The germline V gene has CDR1 LNHDA and CDR2 SQIVND (reference sequence). The CDR3 extends over 18 amino acids. The CDR3 is CASSKSRRDSRFNSPLHF. CDR3 DNA: TGTGCCAGTAGTAAATCCCGTCGGGACAGTAGGTTTAATTCACCCCTCCACTTT.

This clone was found once. This sequence joins TRBV5-8 and TRBJ2-5; possibly TRBD1 for D (6 bases). Trimming took 1 base from V and 0 from J, leaving 10 bases between them. Germline CDR1 reads SGHTS; CDR2 reads YDEGEE. The CDR3 loop spans 15 amino acids. The CDR3 reads CASSLPGTNQETQYF. The CDR3 nucleotides read TGTGCCAGCAGCTTGCCCGGGACAAACCAAGAGACCCAGTACTTC.

V gene TRBV3-1 (or the pseudogene TRBV3-2) combines with J gene TRBJ2-3; 14 bases fit TRBD2. The V gene's germline CDR1 is LGHDT and CDR2 YNNKEL (reference sequence). The length of the CDR3 is 15 residues. The V gene end was trimmed by 4 bases and the J gene end by 9 bases; junction bases not matched to a gene: 6. The CDR3 nucleotides are TGTGCCAGCAGCCCGACTAGCGGGGGGGCCGGGACGCAGTATTTT. Translated, it gives CASSPTSGGAGTQYF.

The J gene is TRBJ1-1, the V gene TRBV29-1; 7 bases are shared with TRBD1. With 4 bases clipped from V and 10 bases from J, the junction kept 3 bases outside the gene matches. CDR1 is SQVTM and CDR2 is ANQGSEA in the germline V gene. This CDR3 is built from 10 residues. CDR3 in amino acids: CSVGDRRAFF. The CDR3 nucleotides read TGCAGCGTTGGGGACAGACGAGCTTTCTTT.

The V gene is TRBV12-3 or TRBV12-4, the J gene TRBJ1-5; D unresolved. The CDR3 extends over 13 amino acids. V was trimmed by 0 bases and J by 4 bases, leaving 4 bases between them. The CDR3 loop is CASSLAPNQPQHF. CDR3 bases: TGTGCCAGCAGTTTAGCCCCGAATCAGCCCCAGCATTTT.

This sequence joins TRBV6-2 or TRBV6-3 and TRBJ1-5; D remains ambiguous. Germline assignment: CDR1 MNHEY and CDR2 SVGEGT. This CDR3 is built from 16 residues. V was pared by 3 bases and J by 6 bases, with 18 bases between. CDR3 coding DNA: TGTGCCAGCAGTTATAGGCGGGTCGGCTCCGGTCAGCCCCAGCATTTT. Translated: CASSYRRVGSGQPQHF.

V and J are TRBV19 and TRBJ1-4; D gene ambiguous. This CDR3 region has 13 residues. The V end was cut by 7 bases, the J end by 6 bases, with 12 bases between. Germline V CDR1 and CDR2: LNHDA, SQIVND (reference sequence). CDR3 nucleotide sequence: TGTGCCAGTAAGGAGGGCGGGGATGAAAAACTGTTTTTT. Residues: CASKEGGDEKLFF.

The chain employs TRBV7-2 and TRBJ2-2, with a weak D call TRBD2 (7 bases). The CDR3 extends over 15 amino acids. V lost 5 bases and J lost 3, with 13 bases in between. Germline CDR1 and CDR2: SGHTA and FQGNSA. CDR3 DNA sequence: TGTGCCAGCAGCGGGAGGGGGGCGGACACCGGGGAGCTGTTTTTT. Translating gives CASSGRGADTGELFF.

The DNA for the CDR3 is TGTGCCAGCAGCTTATGGGAGTACCAAGATACGCAGTATTTT. Translating gives CASSLWEYQDTQYF. V gene TRBV7-8 combines with J gene TRBJ2-3; D might be TRBD2 (5 bases). CDR1 and CDR2 (germline): SGHVS, FQNEAQ. The CDR3 runs to 14 residues. Trimming shortened V by 2 bases and J by 5 bases, and 11 bases separated the two germline ends.

This clone was seen more than once but under ten times. The rearrangement joins TRBV11-2 to TRBJ1-1, with no clear D. The CDR3 sequence is 13 residues long. Trimming cost V 5 bases and J 7 bases, with 14 bases left between them. The germline V gene has CDR1 SGHAT and CDR2 FQNNGV. In DNA form, the CDR3 reads TGTGCCAGCAGCCGTAGGGCCGGGGTTGAAGCTTTCTTT. This codes for CASSRRAGVEAFF.

The chain has TRBV5-4 and TRBJ2-1, with TRBD2 matching over 8 bases. Trimming cost V 4 bases and J 2 bases; bases outside gene matches: 5. The CDR3 consists of 15 residues. CDR1 and CDR2 from the germline V gene are SGHNT and YYREEE (reference sequence). The chain's CDR3 is CASSAGGTTYNEQFF. The DNA for the CDR3 is TGTGCCAGCAGCGCGGGGGGCACCACCTACAATGAGCAGTTCTTC.

Written as DNA, the CDR3 is TGTGCCAGCAGGAGGACTACCCAGAACACCGGGGAGCTGTTTTTT. Protein: CASRRTTQNTGELFF. The chain is built from TRBV2 and TRBJ2-2; tentative D call: TRBD2 (6 bases). V lost 6 bases, J lost 1 base, and 12 bases lay in between. CDR3 length equals 15 residues. The germline CDR1 and CDR2 sequences are SNHLY and FYNNEI. The full variable domain, its missing parts supplied by reference TRBV2 and TRBJ2-2, is EPEVTQTPSHQVTQMGQEVILRCVPISNHLYFYWYRQILGQKVEFLVSFYNNEISEKSEIFDDQFSVERPDGSNFTLKIRSTKLEDSAMYFCASRRTTQNTGELFFGEGSRLTVL.

In nucleotides, the CDR3 is TGTGCCAGCAGCTGGGGGACAGCCTACGAGCAGTACGTC. Its protein is CASSWGTAYEQYV. The J gene is TRBJ2-7, the V gene TRBV11-2, with 7 bases that match TRBD1. The CDR3 consists of 13 residues. CDR1 SGHAT and CDR2 FQNNGV come from the germline V gene. Unmatched junction bases numbered 2, after V lost 4 bases and J lost 2 bases.

This chain joins TRBV7-6 and TRBJ1-1, with 9 positions matching TRBD1. This CDR3 spans 15 amino acids. V dropped 8 bases and J dropped 3; count of bases not matched to a gene: 10. CDR1 and CDR2 (germline): SGHVS, FNYEAQ. CDR3 loop: CASALQGASDTEAFF. The CDR3 DNA follows: TGTGCCAGCGCCTTACAGGGGGCTTCGGACACTGAAGCTTTCTTT.

CDR3 sequence reads: CSVADRGPRMGGNTIYF. CDR3 sequence (DNA): TGCAGCGTCGCAGACAGGGGGCCCCGGATGGGAGGAAACACCATATATTTT. The genes are TRBV29-1 and TRBJ1-3, with 10 bases identical to TRBD1. The CDR3 is made up of 17 amino acids. J gave up 4 bases and V 6 bases, and 15 bases lay outside the gene matches. Germline V CDR1 and CDR2: SQVTM, ANQGSEA.

V gene TRBV9 combines with J gene TRBJ1-4; 11 bases agree with TRBD1. Germline V lookup: CDR1 SGDLS, CDR2 YYNGEE. V dropped 4 bases and J dropped 8; count of bases not matched to a gene: 7. This CDR3 spans 15 amino acids. The CDR3 sequence: CASSPDGTGGEKLFF. In DNA, the CDR3 is TGTGCCAGCAGCCCGGACGGGACAGGGGGGGAAAAACTGTTTTTT.

CDR3 sequence: CASSLSLTGDLEAFF. The DNA for the CDR3 is TGTGCCAGCAGTTTATCCCTGACAGGGGACCTTGAAGCTTTCTTT. The chain uses TRBV27 and TRBJ1-1; the match to TRBD1 covers 8 bases. This CDR3 is built from 15 residues. The V segment lost 0 bases and the J segment 7 bases; nucleotides outside the gene matches: 7. Germline-derived CDR1 and CDR2 are MNHEY and SMNVEV (reference sequence).

A single count supports this clone. V usage is TRBV19 and J usage is TRBJ2-2; D is uncertain. V lost 5 bases and J lost 3, with 10 bases in between. The length of the CDR3 is 14 residues. CDR1 and CDR2 (germline): LNHDA, SQIVND (reference sequence). The DNA for the CDR3 is TGTGCCAGTAGTTACTTCGCTGACACCGGGGAGCTGTTTTTT. This sequence encodes CASSYFADTGELFF.

The V gene is TRBV15, the J gene TRBJ1-5; 7 bases line up with TRBD1. The CDR3 has 15 amino acids. The V gene's germline CDR1 is LNHNV and CDR2 YYDKDF (reference sequence). J lost 7 bases, V lost 0 bases, and 6 bases had no gene match. The DNA for the CDR3 is TGTGCCACCAGCAGAGATCGACAGGGCCACCAGCCCCAGCATTTT. It yields the protein CATSRDRQGHQPQHF.

The chain couples TRBV10-3 to TRBJ2-3; 7 bases are shared with TRBD2. After removal of 10 bases from V and 4 bases from J, the junction contained 20 bases not matched to a gene. This CDR3 is 17 amino acids long. Germline V gene lookup returns CDR1 ENHRY and CDR2 SYGVKD. The CDR3 DNA follows: TGTGCCAGCCGCCCCGGCCCCGGGGGGTTTGGTCCAGATACGCAGTATTTT. It is translated as CASRPGPGGFGPDTQYF.

V and J are TRBV13 and TRBJ1-1, with D possibly being TRBD1 (5 bases). This CDR3 spans 17 amino acids. The germline CDR1 and CDR2 sequences are PRHDT and FYEKMQ (reference sequence). V was trimmed by 0 bases and J by 1 base, leaving 15 bases between them. CDR3 loop: CASSLGLTGGWNTEAFF. The CDR3 DNA sequence: TGTGCCAGCAGCTTAGGCCTGACGGGGGGATGGAACACTGAAGCTTTCTTT.

The chain joins TRBV27 to TRBJ1-1; the D gene is possibly TRBD1 (5 bases). The germline V gene has CDR1 MNHEY and CDR2 SMNVEV (reference sequence). The V end lost 3 bases, the J end lost 8 bases, and 16 bases lay between the germline ends. The CDR3 totals 14 residues. This CDR3 is CASSFTPGGSEAFF. The CDR3 DNA is TGTGCCAGCAGTTTTACCCCCGGGGGGTCGGAAGCTTTCTTT.